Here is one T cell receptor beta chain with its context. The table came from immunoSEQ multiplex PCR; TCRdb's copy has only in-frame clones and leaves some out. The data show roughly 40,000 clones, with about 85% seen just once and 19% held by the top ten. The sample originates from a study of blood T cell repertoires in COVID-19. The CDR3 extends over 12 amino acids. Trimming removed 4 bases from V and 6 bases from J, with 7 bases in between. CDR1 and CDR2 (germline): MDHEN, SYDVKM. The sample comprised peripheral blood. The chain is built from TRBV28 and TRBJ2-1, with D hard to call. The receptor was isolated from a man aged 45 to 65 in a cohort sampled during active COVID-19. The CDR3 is CASSSSFNEQFF. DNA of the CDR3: TGTGCCAGCAGTTCCAGTTTCAATGAGCAGTTCTTC. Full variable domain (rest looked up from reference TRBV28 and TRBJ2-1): DVKVTQSSRYLVKRTGEKVFLECVQDMDHENMFWYRQDPGLGLRLIYFSYDVKMKEKGDIPEGYSVSREKKERFSLILESASTNQTSMYLCASSSSFNEQFFGPGTRLTVL.